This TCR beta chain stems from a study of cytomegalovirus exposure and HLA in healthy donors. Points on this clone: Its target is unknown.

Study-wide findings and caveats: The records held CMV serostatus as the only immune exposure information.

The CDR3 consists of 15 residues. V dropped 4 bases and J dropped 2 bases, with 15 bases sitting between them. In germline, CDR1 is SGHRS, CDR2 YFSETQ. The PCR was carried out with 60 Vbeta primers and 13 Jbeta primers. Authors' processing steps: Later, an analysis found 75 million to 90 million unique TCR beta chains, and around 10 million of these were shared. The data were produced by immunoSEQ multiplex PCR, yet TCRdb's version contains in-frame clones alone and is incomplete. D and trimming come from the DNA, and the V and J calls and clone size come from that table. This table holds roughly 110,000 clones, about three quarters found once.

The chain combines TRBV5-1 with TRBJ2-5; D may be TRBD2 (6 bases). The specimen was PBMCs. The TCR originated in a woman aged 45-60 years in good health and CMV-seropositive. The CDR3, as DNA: TGCGCCAGCAGCGATACGGGACTTTCGCAAGAGACCCAGTACTTC. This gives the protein CASSDTGLSQETQYF.